This TCR beta chain is drawn from a study of beta chain features in type 1 diabetes. Study-level background: All of the samples together had 107,917,701 sorted cells examined.

There are 13 residues in the CDR3. V lost 1 base and J 1 base, leaving 4 bases between the germline ends. Germline values: CDR1 SGHVS, CDR2 FQNEAQ. Study results and limitations: PCR might show a preference for shorter templates, equally across patients and controls. In comparison with healthy donors, patients had naive, central memory and Treg TCRB repertoires that appeared more similar.

Expressed TCRB transcripts were sequenced because the entire RNA isolate underwent reverse transcription. The table came from immunoSEQ multiplex PCR; TCRdb's copy has only in-frame clones and leaves some out. The sample lists about 400,000 clones; around 12% were seen once. The sample holds a few counts of this clone. What it binds is not known. In the same sample, other DNA sequences code for this CDR3. The chain joins TRBV7-8 to TRBJ1-1; D unresolved. The TCR originated in a young man in good health. The sequenced sample consisted of naive CD4+ T cells from blood. The CDR3 sequence: CASSLDRNTEAFF. In DNA form, the CDR3 reads TGTGCCAGCAGCTTAGACAGGAACACTGAAGCTTTCTTT.